The next 10 T cell receptor beta chains were all read from a single sample in a study of blood T cell repertoires in COVID-19. Sequencing used immunoSEQ multiplex PCR; TCRdb keeps in-frame clones, though not all of them. The sample lists roughly 500,000 clones; around nine tenths were seen once. The sequencing input was PBMCs or T cells enriched from blood (not recorded which). The origin of the receptors is a middle-aged woman who had recovered from COVID-19.

As for this clone: The same CDR3 also results from other DNA sequences found in this sample. The rearrangement joins TRBV18 to TRBJ1-1, with 10 bases fitting TRBD1. The CDR3 spans 13 residues. The V gene's germline CDR1 is KGHSH and CDR2 LQKENI. The V gene end was trimmed by 3 bases and the J gene end by 5 bases; junction bases not matched to a gene: 0. DNA for the CDR3: TGTGCCAGCTCACCGGGACAGGGGACTGAAGCTTTCTTT. It specifies CASSPGQGTEAFF.

This chain connects TRBV18 to TRBJ2-3; 9 positions agree with TRBD2. Germline V gene sequence: CDR1 KGHSH, CDR2 LQKENI. The CDR3 totals 18 residues. Trimming cost V 4 bases and J 0 bases; bases outside gene matches: 11. CDR3 sequence reads: CASSRRFRAGGSTDTQYF. Here the CDR3 DNA reads TGTGCCAGCTCACGACGTTTCCGGGCGGGAGGGAGCACAGATACGCAGTATTTT. Based on the CDR3 plus reference TRBV18 and TRBJ2-3, the full variable domain is NAGVMQNPRHLVRRRGQEARLRCSPMKGHSHVYWYRQLPEEGLKFMVYLQKENIIDESGMPKERFSAEFPKEGPSILRIQQVVRGDSAAYFCASSRRFRAGGSTDTQYFGPGTRLTVL.

The chain couples TRBV3-1 (or the pseudogene TRBV3-2) to TRBJ2-1; no reliable D call. Per the germline V gene, CDR1 is LGHDT and CDR2 is YNNKEL (reference sequence). The V end was cut by 1 base, the J end by 4 bases, with 5 bases between. CDR3 size: 13 residues. In DNA, the CDR3 is TGTGCCAGCAGCCAAGCACATTACAATGAGCAGTTCTTC. It is translated as CASSQAHYNEQFF.

The chain links TRBV5-1 to TRBJ1-1; D might be TRBD1 (6 bases). Trimming took off 4 bases at V and 8 bases at J, with 15 bases between the two ends. The CDR3 covers 13 residues. Germline values: CDR1 SGHRS, CDR2 YFSETQ. The CDR3 is CASSPGGGKEAFF. For the CDR3, the DNA is TGCGCCAGCAGCCCCGGGGGGGGCAAGGAAGCTTTCTTT.

The chain links TRBV6-5 to TRBJ1-1; D might be TRBD1 (6 bases). CDR1 is MNHEY, CDR2 SVGAGI, per germline. This CDR3 is built from 13 residues. Trimming took off 10 bases at V and 5 bases at J, with 17 bases between the two ends. CDR3 in DNA: TGTGCCACCGGGACCACAGGGATAACTGAAGCTTTCTTT. As protein: CATGTTGITEAFF.

The chain employs TRBV9 and TRBJ2-7; TRBD1 aligns across 9 bases. The germline V gene encodes CDR1 SGDLS and CDR2 YYNGEE. The CDR3 spans 13 residues. J gave up 5 bases and V 4 bases, and 4 bases lay outside the gene matches. This chain's CDR3 is CASSPGQGDEQYF. The CDR3 coding sequence is TGTGCCAGCAGCCCGGGACAGGGCGACGAGCAGTACTTC. Full variable domain (missing parts from reference TRBV9 and TRBJ2-7): DSGVTQTPKHLITATGQRVTLRCSPRSGDLSVYWYQQSLDQGLQFLIQYYNGEERAKGNILERFSAQQFPDLHSELNLSSLELGDSALYFCASSPGQGDEQYFGPGTRLTVT.

V usage is TRBV29-1 and J usage is TRBJ1-1, with 8 positions matching TRBD1. Germline V CDR1 and CDR2: SQVTM, ANQGSEA. The CDR3 is 12 amino acids. J gave up 3 bases and V 5 bases, and 2 bases lay outside the gene matches. CDR3 region: CSVFRGHTEAFF. The CDR3 DNA reads TGCAGCGTTTTCAGGGGGCACACTGAAGCTTTCTTT.

This clone was recorded only once. The chain joins TRBV19 to TRBJ1-1, with a possible D match to TRBD1 (5 bases). Germline assignment: CDR1 LNHDA and CDR2 SQIVND (reference sequence). V lost 3 bases and J lost 0, with 17 bases in between. This CDR3 has 17 amino acids. CDR3 DNA: TGTGCCAGTAGTATTGGTTTGATTGGGGCGGTGAACACTGAAGCTTTCTTT. Protein product: CASSIGLIGAVNTEAFF.

V gene TRBV19 combines with J gene TRBJ2-3; D may be TRBD1 (6 bases). V was shortened by 6 bases and J by 1 base, with 14 bases between the two germline ends. This CDR3 comprises 15 residues. Germline CDR1 LNHDA, CDR2 SQIVND (reference sequence). The CDR3 sequence: CASSLGTQRTDTQYF. The CDR3 DNA sequence: TGTGCCAGTAGCCTCGGGACACAACGCACAGATACGCAGTATTTT. Filled out from reference TRBV19 and TRBJ2-3, the complete variable domain reads DGGITQSPKYLFRKEGQNVTLSCEQNLNHDAMYWYRQDPGQGLRLIYYSQIVNDFQKGDIAEGYSVSREKKESFPLTVTSAQKNPTAFYLCASSLGTQRTDTQYFGPGTRLTVL.

V gene TRBV5-1 combines with J gene TRBJ2-1; D might be TRBD2 (5 bases). Trimming removed 4 bases at V and 1 base at J, with 9 bases between. The CDR3 consists of 14 residues. Germline V lookup: CDR1 SGHRS, CDR2 YFSETQ. The chain's CDR3 is CASSRAESYNEQFF. CDR3 in DNA: TGCGCCAGCAGCCGAGCGGAGTCCTACAATGAGCAGTTCTTC. The complete variable domain, with remaining parts taken from reference TRBV5-1 and TRBJ2-1, reads KAGVTQTPRYLIKTRGQQVTLSCSPISGHRSVSWYQQTPGQGLQFLFEYFSETQRNKGNFPGRFSGRQFSNSRSEMNVSTLELGDSALYLCASSRAESYNEQFFGPGTRLTVL.